These T cell receptor beta chains were read from a single sample in a study of response to subunit inactivated influenza vaccine. A single record per CDR3 protein comes from TCRdb applying MiXCR to the RT-PCR reads. The top ten clones hold around 12% of a sample with 500,000 to 600,000 distinct CDR3 sequences, 10% to 15% of them seen once. The sample here was PBMCs from blood, taken around seven weeks after vaccination. The receptors here all came from a man in his fifties or sixties who received an inactivated influenza vaccine. The CDR3 runs from the conserved cysteine through the conserved F or W. A D gene is named only where the DNA matches it firmly. The size of a clone is reported for some rows only, either as once, few or many, or as a class for expanded clones.

TRBD2,TRBJ2-1,15,few,TRBV9,CASSVGTSGHNEQFF,TGTGCCAGCAGCGTGGGGACTAGCGGCCACAATGAGCAGTTCTTC
.,TRBJ2-2,16,few,TRBV4-2,CASSQDFRGGTGELFF,TGTGCCAGCAGCCAAGATTTCCGAGGGGGGACCGGGGAGCTGTTTTTT
TRBD1,TRBJ1-2,14,few,TRBV6-2/TRBV6-3,CASSRDSSLIGYTF,TGTGCCAGCAGCCGGGACAGCTCCCTAATTGGCTACACCTTC
TRBD2,TRBJ2-3,13,.,TRBV28,CASMGAGFDTQYF,TGTGCCAGCATGGGAGCGGGATTCGATACGCAGTATTTT
.,TRBJ2-7,16,.,TRBV28,CASSFRRSESSYEQYF,TGTGCCAGCAGTTTTCGGCGGTCGGAAAGCTCCTACGAGCAGTACTTC
.,TRBJ2-2,15,.,TRBV20-1,CSAPGVISDTGELFF,TGCAGTGCTCCGGGGGTGATATCTGACACCGGGGAGCTGTTTTTT
TRBD2,TRBJ2-5,15,.,TRBV11-2,CASSSPGTNEETQYF,TGTGCCAGCAGCTCACCCGGGACTAACGAAGAGACCCAGTACTTC
.,TRBJ2-7,15,once,TRBV7-2,CASSHRAGAPYEQYF,TGTGCCAGCAGTCACCGGGCAGGGGCTCCCTACGAGCAGTACTTC
.,TRBJ2-7,14,.,TRBV6-5,CASSYSSRLYEQYF,TGTGCCAGCAGTTACTCAAGCAGATTATACGAGCAGTACTTC
TRBD2,TRBJ2-3,14,few,TRBV12-3/TRBV12-4,CASRPAGGTDTQYF,TGTGCCAGCAGACCTGCGGGGGGCACAGATACGCAGTATTTT
TRBD2,TRBJ2-5,15,few,TRBV7-2,CASSRLAGFQETQYF,TGTGCCAGCAGCCGTCTAGCGGGGTTCCAAGAGACCCAGTACTTC
.,TRBJ2-5,13,many,TRBV5-1,CASSLDTKETQYF,TGCGCCAGCAGCCTTGACACAAAAGAGACCCAGTACTTC
TRBD1,TRBJ2-1,13,many,TRBV5-1,CASSEWDSGEQFF,TGCGCCAGCAGCGAATGGGACAGTGGGGAGCAGTTCTTC
TRBD2,TRBJ2-3,16,.,TRBV12-3/TRBV12-4,CASRSRSGGGTDTQYF,TGTGCCAGCAGGAGCAGGAGCGGGGGAGGCACAGATACGCAGTATTTT
.,TRBJ1-1,16,.,TRBV12-3/TRBV12-4,CASSGAPGGLNTEAFF,TGTGCCAGCAGTGGGGCCCCGGGGGGCTTGAACACTGAAGCTTTCTTT
.,TRBJ1-2,14,few,TRBV20-1,CSARDPTKGYGYTF,TGCAGTGCTAGAGACCCGACTAAGGGGTATGGCTACACCTTC
.,TRBJ2-7,15,.,TRBV28,CASSLGGLASYEQYF,TGTGCCAGCAGTTTAGGGGGGCTAGCATCATACGAGCAGTACTTC
.,TRBJ1-1,16,many,TRBV14,CASSQIGGDGRGEAFF,TGTGCCAGCAGCCAGATCGGGGGCGATGGGCGCGGTGAAGCTTTCTTT
.,TRBJ1-5,13,many,TRBV6-2/TRBV6-3,CASTWQQNQPQHF,TGTGCCAGCACTTGGCAGCAGAATCAGCCCCAGCATTTT
.,TRBJ2-7,12,.,TRBV6-2/TRBV6-3,CFSSPNIGEQYF,TGTTTTAGCAGTCCAAACATCGGGGAGCAGTACTTC
.,TRBJ1-4,16,.,TRBV6-5,CASSYNGRDRNEKLFF,TGTGCCAGCAGTTACAACGGAAGGGACCGCAATGAAAAACTGTTTTTT
.,TRBJ2-1,12,many,TRBV10-3,CAISGGDNEQFF,TGTGCCATCAGTGGAGGGGACAATGAGCAGTTCTTC
TRBD2,TRBJ2-3,14,.,TRBV7-2,CAIRAGGVADTQYF,TGTGCCATCCGAGCGGGAGGGGTGGCAGATACGCAGTATTTT
.,TRBJ1-5,16,few,TRBV5-5,CASSLRGPMLAQPQHF,TGTGCCAGCAGCCTTCGAGGACCCATGTTGGCTCAGCCCCAGCATTTT
.,TRBJ2-1,13,few,TRBV7-9,CASSFLGSHEQFF,TGTGCCAGCAGCTTCCTTGGTAGCCATGAGCAGTTCTTC
.,TRBJ2-7,14,many,TRBV5-1,CASSLVDSSYEQYF,TGCGCCAGCAGCTTGGTGGACAGCTCCTACGAGCAGTACTTC
.,TRBJ2-7,12,.,TRBV6-5,CASSYEGREQYF,TGTGCCAGCAGTTACGAGGGGAGAGAGCAGTACTTC
TRBD2,TRBJ2-5,20,.,TRBV11-2,CASSRISREASGRPAETQYF,TGTGCCAGCAGCAGAATCTCCCGGGAGGCTAGCGGGAGGCCGGCAGAGACCCAGTACTTC
TRBD1,TRBJ1-1,14,.,TRBV29-1,CSVAYRDRATEAFF,TGCAGCGTTGCCTACCGGGACAGGGCCACTGAAGCTTTCTTT
TRBD2,TRBJ2-5,16,few,TRBV5-1,CASSLAELRGGETQYF,TGCGCCAGCAGCTTGGCCGAGTTACGGGGGGGAGAGACCCAGTACTTC
.,TRBJ2-5,18,.,TRBV11-2,CASSRKRDSWTRGETQYF,TGTGCCAGCAGCCGCAAAAGAGACAGCTGGACTCGAGGGGAGACCCAGTACTTC
TRBD1,TRBJ1-6,15,.,TRBV5-1,CASSRGGTDNSPLHF,TGCGCCAGCAGCCGTGGAGGGACAGATAATTCACCCCTCCACTTT
.,TRBJ2-7,14,few,TRBV5-5,CASSLRVQGYEQYF,TGTGCCAGCAGCTTGAGAGTCCAGGGTTACGAGCAGTACTTC
.,TRBJ2-5,13,few,TRBV20-1,CSARGHSRETQYF,TGCAGTGCTAGAGGCCACAGCAGGGAGACCCAGTACTTC
.,TRBJ2-7,13,few,TRBV18,CASSFRGPYEQYF,TGTGCCAGCTCATTTAGGGGCCCCTACGAGCAGTACTTC
.,TRBJ1-1,16,.,TRBV5-5,CASSYTSIAMNTEAFF,TGTGCCAGCAGCTACACCTCGATTGCTATGAACACTGAAGCTTTCTTT
.,TRBJ2-6,15,few,TRBV10-3,CAIKESSSGANVLTF,TGTGCCATCAAAGAATCAAGCTCTGGGGCCAACGTCCTGACTTTC
TRBD1,TRBJ1-1,14,.,TRBV12-3/TRBV12-4,CASNRQGENTEAFF,TGTGCCAGCAACCGACAGGGGGAGAACACTGAAGCTTTCTTT
.,TRBJ2-1,12,few,TRBV20-1,CSARGENNEQFF,TGCAGTGCTAGAGGGGAGAACAATGAGCAGTTCTTC
.,TRBJ2-1,12,.,TRBV11-3,CASSSDGDKQFF,TGTGCCAGCAGCTCCGACGGGGACAAGCAGTTCTTC
.,TRBJ2-3,16,few,TRBV15,CATSRGQSISTDTQYF,TGTGCCACCAGCAGAGGACAGAGTATTAGCACAGATACGCAGTATTTT
TRBD2,TRBJ2-7,15,.,TRBV5-6,CASSARTSRSGEQYF,TGTGCCAGCAGCGCGAGGACTAGCAGGTCCGGCGAGCAGTACTTC
TRBD1,TRBJ1-5,14,.,TRBV6-1,CASSDGQGWQPQHF,TGTGCCAGCAGCGATGGACAGGGATGGCAGCCCCAGCATTTT
TRBD2,TRBJ2-7,18,many,TRBV10-3,CAISEKREGGSEHYEQYF,TGTGCCATCAGTGAAAAGCGGGAGGGCGGGTCGGAACACTACGAGCAGTACTTC
.,TRBJ1-2,14,many,TRBV12-3/TRBV12-4,CASSPTGTNYGYTF,TGTGCCAGCAGCCCCACGGGGACTAACTATGGCTACACCTTC
TRBD2,TRBJ2-1,17,few,TRBV7-6,CASSPWGLAGGYNEQFF,TGTGCCAGCAGCCCGTGGGGACTAGCGGGAGGATACAATGAGCAGTTCTTC
.,TRBJ2-1,16,many,TRBV9,CASSVATSGVYNEQFF,TGTGCCAGCAGCGTAGCTACGAGCGGAGTCTACAATGAGCAGTTCTTC
TRBD2,TRBJ2-3,16,few,TRBV27,CASSLQAGVSADTQYF,TGTGCCAGCAGTCTCCAAGCGGGGGTGTCTGCAGATACGCAGTATTTT
TRBD2,TRBJ2-1,15,few,TRBV6-2/TRBV6-3,CASTKRREGHNEQFF,TGTGCCAGCACTAAACGGCGGGAGGGCCACAATGAGCAGTTCTTC
.,TRBJ2-2,11,few,TRBV29-1,CSVVDTGELFF,TGCAGCGTTGTTGACACCGGGGAGCTGTTTTTT
.,TRBJ2-7,14,many,TRBV7-8,CASSSNRVPYEQYF,TGTGCCAGCAGCTCGAACAGGGTTCCCTACGAGCAGTACTTC
.,TRBJ1-6,15,few,TRBV5-1,CASSLDLGVNSPLHF,TGCGCCAGCAGCTTGGATTTAGGGGTTAATTCACCCCTCCACTTT
.,TRBJ2-5,15,few,TRBV29-1,CSVEINTGIGETQYF,TGCAGCGTTGAGATCAACACCGGGATTGGAGAGACCCAGTACTTC
TRBD1,TRBJ2-7,15,.,TRBV5-1,CASSDGQAWAYEQYF,TGCGCCAGCAGCGATGGACAGGCATGGGCGTACGAGCAGTACTTC
.,TRBJ1-4,15,.,TRBV4-1,CASSRLGGSPEKLFF,TGCGCCAGCAGCCGATTGGGGGGAAGTCCTGAAAAACTGTTTTTT
.,TRBJ2-5,14,many,TRBV6-5,CASSYSLRTETQYF,TGTGCCAGCAGTTACTCTCTCCGGACTGAGACCCAGTACTTC